A selection of T cell receptor beta chains follows, all from one sample in a study of shared T cell receptors in the human thymus. TCRdb keeps only in-frame clones here, not all; method: immunoSEQ multiplex PCR. Of 650,000 to 950,000 clones in the sample, 70% to 90% were seen once. The same data also contributed to another study, on human thymus T cells.

The sample taken for sequencing was thymocytes. These TCRs come from a girl under three years old with a congenital heart defect. The CDR3 runs from the conserved cysteine through the conserved F or W. D genes are given only for firm matches. Clone size is given for some rows only: seen once, a few or many times, or a class if the clone is expanded.

J: TRBJ1-4
D: .
size: few
V: TRBV7-9
DNA: TGTGCCAGCAGCTTCGATATGCGGCAGTCAAATAATGAAAAACTGTTTTTT
CDR3: CASSFDMRQSNNEKLFF

J: TRBJ1-1
D: .
size: .
V: TRBV6-1
DNA: TGTGCCAGCAGCCGGACACACCGGGACACTGAAGCTTTCTTT
CDR3: CASSRTHRDTEAFF

J: TRBJ1-4
D: TRBD1
size: .
V: TRBV4-1
DNA: TGCGCCAGCAGCCGGTGGACAGGCGAGAATGAAAAACTGTTTTTT
CDR3: CASSRWTGENEKLFF

J: TRBJ2-7
D: TRBD2
size: .
V: TRBV5-1
DNA: TGCGCCAGCAGCCTATTTATCGGGACTAGCGATAAGCAGTACTTC
CDR3: CASSLFIGTSDKQYF

J: TRBJ2-1
D: TRBD1
size: .
V: TRBV5-1
DNA: TGCGCCAGCAGCTGGGGACAGGGGACGGACTACAATGAGCAGTTCTTC
CDR3: CASSWGQGTDYNEQFF

J: TRBJ2-2
D: TRBD2
size: once
V: TRBV2
DNA: TGTGCCAGCGTTGGGACTACATTCCCCGGGGAGCTGTTTTTT
CDR3: CASVGTTFPGELFF

J: TRBJ2-1
D: TRBD1
size: few
V: TRBV5-8
DNA: TGTGCCAGCAGCTTGGGTCGGGACAGGGAACCCAATGAGCAGTTCTTC
CDR3: CASSLGRDREPNEQFF

J: TRBJ1-2
D: .
size: .
V: TRBV5-4
DNA: TGTGCCAGCAGCCTGATCGGGGGTGGGTATCCGAGCTACACCTTC
CDR3: CASSLIGGGYPSYTF

J: TRBJ1-6
D: TRBD1
size: .
V: TRBV7-2
DNA: TGTGCCAGCAGCTTATGGGGGACAGGGATGAATTCACCCCTCCACTTT
CDR3: CASSLWGTGMNSPLHF

J: TRBJ2-6
D: .
size: .
V: TRBV14
DNA: TGTGCCAGCAGCCAAGGTCCCCTTAGCCCGGAGCCAAAGTCTGGGGCCAACGTCCTGACTTTC
CDR3: CASSQGPLSPEPKSGANVLTF

J: TRBJ1-1
D: .
size: few
V: TRBV6-5
DNA: TGTGCCAGCAGTTACTCGGGGCTCACTGAAGCTTTCTTT
CDR3: CASSYSGLTEAFF

J: TRBJ1-5
D: TRBD1
size: .
V: TRBV6-6
DNA: TGTGCCAGCAGTGGGACAGGAGAAGGGCGCAATCAGCCCCAGCATTTT
CDR3: CASSGTGEGRNQPQHF

J: TRBJ2-4
D: .
size: .
V: TRBV6-5
DNA: TGTGCCAGCAGTCCCTATGGAAGGGGCTACATTCAGTACTTC
CDR3: CASSPYGRGYIQYF

J: TRBJ1-2
D: .
size: .
V: TRBV20-1
DNA: TGCAGTGCCTTGACAGACTATGGCTACACCTTC
CDR3: CSALTDYGYTF

J: TRBJ1-2
D: TRBD1
size: .
V: TRBV29-1
DNA: TGCAGCGCTCGCCACTCACCGGGACAGGGACACTATGGCTACACCTTC
CDR3: CSARHSPGQGHYGYTF

J: TRBJ2-7
D: .
size: once
V: TRBV28
DNA: TGTGCCAGCAGCTTTTTTGTCCCCGTTAACAACGAGCAGTACTTC
CDR3: CASSFFVPVNNEQYF

J: TRBJ2-3
D: .
size: .
V: TRBV7-2
DNA: TGTGCCAGCAGCTTAGCGTGTATTGGGCAGGCCACAGATACGCAGTATTTT
CDR3: CASSLACIGQATDTQYF

J: TRBJ1-1
D: .
size: .
V: TRBV5-1
DNA: TGCGCCAGCAGCACATACAGGGCGTGGGACACTGAAGCTTTCTTT
CDR3: CASSTYRAWDTEAFF

J: TRBJ1-2
D: TRBD1
size: .
V: TRBV4-1
DNA: TGCGCCAGCAGCCCAGACAGGGTTTTAAGCTGGGGGGTGCACCCTGATGGCTACACCTTC
CDR3: CASSPDRVLSWGVHPDGYTF

J: TRBJ1-5
D: .
size: .
V: TRBV28
DNA: TGTGCCAGCAGTTTATGGTGGACAGAGATCTATAGCAATCAGCCCCAGCATTTT
CDR3: CASSLWWTEIYSNQPQHF

J: TRBJ2-5
D: .
size: few
V: TRBV7-2
DNA: TGTGCCAGCAGCTGGACCCTCGCGGGACGCCAAGAGACCCAGTACTTC
CDR3: CASSWTLAGRQETQYF

J: TRBJ1-2
D: .
size: .
V: TRBV15
DNA: TGTGCCACCAGCAGACCCACCCCGGGCCGGGGGTTGGGGGGTTATGGCTACACCTTC
CDR3: CATSRPTPGRGLGGYGYTF

J: TRBJ2-5
D: TRBD1
size: few
V: TRBV28
DNA: TGTGCCAGCAGTCAGGACAGGGGTGGCCAAGAGACCCAGTACTTC
CDR3: CASSQDRGGQETQYF

J: TRBJ2-1
D: .
size: once
V: TRBV25-1
DNA: TGTGCCAGCAGTGAAGGAGCAGGGGTTGGATCCTACAATGAGCAGTTCTTC
CDR3: CASSEGAGVGSYNEQFF

J: TRBJ2-1
D: TRBD2
size: .
V: TRBV19
DNA: TGTGCCAGTAGTATCGTAGCGGGGAGGACGTACAATGAGCAGTTCTTC
CDR3: CASSIVAGRTYNEQFF

J: TRBJ2-7
D: .
size: .
V: TRBV10-3
DNA: TGTGCCATCAGTGATACGGGTGCCTACGAGCAGTACTTC
CDR3: CAISDTGAYEQYF

J: TRBJ1-3
D: .
size: .
V: TRBV6-6
DNA: TGTGCCAGCACCACCGAACTACATTATGGAAACACCATATATTTT
CDR3: CASTTELHYGNTIYF

J: TRBJ2-3
D: TRBD1
size: .
V: TRBV28
DNA: TGTGCCAGCACCCCGAGGGGGACAGGGGTGGAAACAGATACGCAGTATTTT
CDR3: CASTPRGTGVETDTQYF